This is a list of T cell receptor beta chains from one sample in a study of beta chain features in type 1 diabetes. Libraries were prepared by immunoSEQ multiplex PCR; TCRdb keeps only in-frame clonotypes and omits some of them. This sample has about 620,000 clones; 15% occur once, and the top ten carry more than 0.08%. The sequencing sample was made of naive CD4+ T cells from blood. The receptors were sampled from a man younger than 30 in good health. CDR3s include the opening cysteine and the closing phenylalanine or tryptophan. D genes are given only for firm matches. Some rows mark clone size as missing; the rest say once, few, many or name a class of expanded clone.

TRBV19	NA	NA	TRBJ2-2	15	TGTGCCAGTAGTATAGAAGGGTCTTACACCGGGGAGCTGTTTTTT	CASSIEGSYTGELFF
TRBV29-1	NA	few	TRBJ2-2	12	TGCAGCGTTCGGGGGGCTGGCGGGGAGCTGTTTTTT	CSVRGAGGELFF
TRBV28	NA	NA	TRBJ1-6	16	TGTGCCAGCAGACTCACCGGGGGGTCTTATAATTCACCCCTCCACTTT	CASRLTGGSYNSPLHF
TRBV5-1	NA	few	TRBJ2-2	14	TGCGCCAGCAGAAATACCGGGACTACCGGGGAGCTGTTTTTT	CASRNTGTTGELFF
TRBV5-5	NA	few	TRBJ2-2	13	TGTGCCAGCTCGGGACAGAACACCGGGGAGCTGTTTTTT	CASSGQNTGELFF
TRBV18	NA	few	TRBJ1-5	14	TGTGCCAGCTCACCACAGGGATTGAATCAGCCCCAGCATTTT	CASSPQGLNQPQHF
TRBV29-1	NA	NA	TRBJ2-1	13	TGCAGCGTTGCTCCCTGGGTCTACAATGAGCAGTTCTTC	CSVAPWVYNEQFF
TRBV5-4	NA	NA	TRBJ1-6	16	TGTGCCAGCAGCTTGGTTGGGGGGCTGGGGAATTCACCCCTCCACTTT	CASSLVGGLGNSPLHF
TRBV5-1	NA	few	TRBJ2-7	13	TGCGCCAGCAGCTCTGATGGCCTCTACGAGCAGTACTTC	CASSSDGLYEQYF
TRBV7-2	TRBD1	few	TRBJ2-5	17	TGTGCCAGCAGCTTAGCTTCGACAGGGGGCCGAGAAAAGACCCAGTACTTC	CASSLASTGGREKTQYF
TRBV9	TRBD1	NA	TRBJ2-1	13	TGTGCCAGCAACCTCCAGGGGGTAAGGGAGCAGTTCTTC	CASNLQGVREQFF
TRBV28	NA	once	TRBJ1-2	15	TGTGCCAGCAGGCCTCTCCAAGGGACGGAGGGCTCAGTCACCTTC	CASRPLQGTEGSVTF
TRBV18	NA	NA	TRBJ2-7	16	TGTGCCAGCTCACCACCAAAAGGGGGGAGCTCCTACGAGCAGTACTTC	CASSPPKGGSSYEQYF
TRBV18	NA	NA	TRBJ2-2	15	TGTGCCAGCTCAACAACTGGGGGAGTCACCGGGGAGCTGTTTTTT	CASSTTGGVTGELFF
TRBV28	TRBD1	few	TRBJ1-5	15	TGTGCCAGCAGTTTTGGACAGGTTCGCAATCAGCCCCAGCATTTT	CASSFGQVRNQPQHF
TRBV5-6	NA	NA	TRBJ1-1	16	TGTGCCAGCAGCCTCTACAGGCTAACGAGGGACACTGAAGCTTTCTTT	CASSLYRLTRDTEAFF
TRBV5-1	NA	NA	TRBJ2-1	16	TGCGCCAGCAGCGATACAGGGCGAGTGTCCTACAATGAGCAGTTCTTC	CASSDTGRVSYNEQFF
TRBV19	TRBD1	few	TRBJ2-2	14	TGTGCCAGTAGGACGGGACAGGGAGGCGGGGAGCTGTTTTTT	CASRTGQGGGELFF
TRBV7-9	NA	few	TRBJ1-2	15	TGTGCCAGCAGCCCGCAAGTCCAAGCTAACTATGGCTACACCTTC	CASSPQVQANYGYTF
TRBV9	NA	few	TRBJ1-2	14	TGTGCCAGCAGCCCCCTAGGGATCGGCTATGGCTACACCTTC	CASSPLGIGYGYTF
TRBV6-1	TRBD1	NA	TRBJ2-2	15	TGTGCCAGCAGCCGGGACAGGGGTTTCTCCGGGGAGCTGTTTTTT	CASSRDRGFSGELFF
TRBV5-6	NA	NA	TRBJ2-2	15	TGTGCCAGCAGCTTGGCCAGGGAGAACACCGGGGAGCTGTTTTTT	CASSLARENTGELFF
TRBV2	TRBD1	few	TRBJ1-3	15	TGTGCCAGCAGTGCGGGACAGGGGGCTGGAAACACCATATATTTT	CASSAGQGAGNTIYF
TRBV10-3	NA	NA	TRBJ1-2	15	TGTGCCATCAGTGAGCGCACAGGGAGGAACTATGGCTACACCTTC	CAISERTGRNYGYTF
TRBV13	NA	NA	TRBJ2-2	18	TGTGCCAGCAGCTTAGAATCCCGGAGCAGGGCTGACACCGGGGAGCTGTTTTTT	CASSLESRSRADTGELFF
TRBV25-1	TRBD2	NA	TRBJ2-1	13	TGTGCCAGCAAAGGACTAGCGGTCAATGAGCAGTTCTTC	CASKGLAVNEQFF
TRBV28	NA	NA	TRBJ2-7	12	TGTGCCAGCAGTTCGAGCTCCTACGAGCAGTACTTC	CASSSSSYEQYF
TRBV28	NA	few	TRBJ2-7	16	TGTGCCAGCAGTTCTTCAGGAACCACGAGCTCCTACGAGCAGTACTTC	CASSSSGTTSSYEQYF
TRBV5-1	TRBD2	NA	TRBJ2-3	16	TGCGCCAGCAGCTTGGGAAGCGGGGCTAGCACAGATACGCAGTATTTT	CASSLGSGASTDTQYF
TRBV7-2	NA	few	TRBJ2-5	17	TGTGCCAGCAGCTTAGCCAGGGGCGGGATCTTACAAGAGACCCAGTACTTC	CASSLARGGILQETQYF
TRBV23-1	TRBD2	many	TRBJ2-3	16	TGCGCCAGCAGTCAACTCAGCGGGAGGAGCACAGATACGCAGTATTTT	CASSQLSGRSTDTQYF
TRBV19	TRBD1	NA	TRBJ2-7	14	TGTGCCAGTAGTTACGGGACAGGGGGCTACGAGCAGTACTTC	CASSYGTGGYEQYF
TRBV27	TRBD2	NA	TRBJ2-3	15	TGTGCCAGCAGTCCCCCTCGGACTAGCGGGAGGATTCTGTATTTT	CASSPPRTSGRILYF
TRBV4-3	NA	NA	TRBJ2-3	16	TGCGCCAGCAGCCGGACCGCTGGCCCTAGCACAGATACGCAGTATTTT	CASSRTAGPSTDTQYF
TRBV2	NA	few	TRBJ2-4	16	TGTGCCAGCAGTGAAGCCGGGGTCGTAGCCAAAAACATTCAGTACTTC	CASSEAGVVAKNIQYF
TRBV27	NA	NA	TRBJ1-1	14	TGTGCCAGCAGTTACCGGGACACCAGCACTGAAGCTTTCTTT	CASSYRDTSTEAFF
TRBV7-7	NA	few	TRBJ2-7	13	TGTGCTAGCAGCTTAGACCTGTCCTACGAGCAGTACTTC	CASSLDLSYEQYF
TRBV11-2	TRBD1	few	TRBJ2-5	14	TGTGCCAGCAGCCCCGACAGGGGCAGAGAGACCCAGTACTTC	CASSPDRGRETQYF
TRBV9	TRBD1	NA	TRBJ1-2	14	TGTGCCAGCAGCACTCAGGGACAGAGCTATGGCTACACCTTC	CASSTQGQSYGYTF
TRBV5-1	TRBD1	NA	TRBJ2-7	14	TGCGCCAGCAGTCCCTCCGGGACAGTCTACGAGCAGTACTTC	CASSPSGTVYEQYF
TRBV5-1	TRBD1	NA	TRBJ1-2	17	TGCGCCAGCAGCGGCTCGGGACAGACACTAACCAACTATGGCTACACCTTC	CASSGSGQTLTNYGYTF
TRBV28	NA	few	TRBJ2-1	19	TGTGCCAGCAGTCCACGACAGGGATCTAGCGGCTTGCGTTACAATGAGCAGTTCTTC	CASSPRQGSSGLRYNEQFF
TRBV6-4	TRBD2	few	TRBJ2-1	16	TGTGCCAGCAGTGCCTTAGCGGGGAGCTCCTACAATGAGCAGTTCTTC	CASSALAGSSYNEQFF
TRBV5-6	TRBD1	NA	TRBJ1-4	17	TGTGCCAGCAGCTCACCGGGACAGGATCACCGGGGTGGAAAACTGTTTTTT	CASSSPGQDHRGGKLFF
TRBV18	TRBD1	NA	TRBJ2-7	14	TGTGCCAGCTCACCAAGGACAGGGTCGAACGAGCAGTACTTC	CASSPRTGSNEQYF
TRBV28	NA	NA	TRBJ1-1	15	TGTGCCAGCAGAAGTCGGGGGGGTCGTAGCACTGAAGCTTTCTTT	CASRSRGGRSTEAFF
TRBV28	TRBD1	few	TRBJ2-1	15	TGTGCCAGCAGTGGAACCGGGACAGGGTACAATGAGCAGTTCTTC	CASSGTGTGYNEQFF
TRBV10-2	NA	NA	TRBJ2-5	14	TGCGCCAGCAGTCGAGGGGCCCTCCAAGAGACCCAGTACTTC	CASSRGALQETQYF